Listed here are 6 T cell receptor beta chains from one sample, sequenced in a study of T-cell reconstitution after alpha-beta-depleted transplantation in children. Molecular barcoding with unique molecular identifiers was used for the TCRbeta library. One entry per CDR3 protein, called by TCRdb with MiXCR from the PCR reads. The profile shows over 3,500 distinct CDR3 sequences, 25% of them singletons. The sample here was PBMCs, mostly from graft donor cells, taken 60 days after TCRalphabeta/CD19-depleted stem cell transplant. These TCRs come from a boy less than two years old who had a stem cell transplant for SCID, so the T cells may come from the graft donor.

In its sample, this clonotype was seen once. This chain links TRBV7-2 with TRBJ2-7, with D possibly matching TRBD2 (7 bases). The CDR3 totals 14 residues. The V end was cut by 4 bases, the J end by 0 bases, with 10 bases between. Germline CDR1 is SGHTA and CDR2 is FQGNSA. As DNA, the CDR3 is TGTGCCAGCAGCTCGGCGGGGGCCTCCTACGAGCAGTACTTC. Protein sequence: CASSSAGASYEQYF. The full variable domain, rest sourced from reference TRBV7-2 and TRBJ2-7, is GAGVSQSPSNKVTEKGKDVELRCDPISGHTALYWYRQSLGQGLEFLIYFQGNSAPDKSGLPSDRFSAERTGGSVSTLTIQRTQQEDSAVYLCASSSAGASYEQYFGPGTRLTVT.

V gene TRBV5-1 combines with J gene TRBJ2-3; no clear D. Germline V gene sequence: CDR1 SGHRS, CDR2 YFSETQ. The CDR3 has 15 amino acids. V gave up 3 bases and J gave up 6 bases, with 17 bases separating them. The CDR3 reads CASSYRPIPVDTQYF. In DNA, the CDR3 is TGCGCCAGCAGCTACCGACCGATTCCGGTGGATACGCAGTATTTT.

The table lists this clonotype with many counts. The J gene is TRBJ2-1, the V gene TRBV5-1; possibly TRBD1 or TRBD2 for D (6 bases each). Between the trimmed V and J ends, which lost 4 bases and 5 bases, there was a span of 16 bases. The V gene's germline CDR1 is SGHRS and CDR2 YFSETQ. The CDR3 has 15 amino acids. The CDR3 DNA reads TGCGCCAGCAGCCGAAGGAAGGAGGGGGACAATGAGCAGTTCTTC. Its translation is CASSRRKEGDNEQFF.

This clonotype was counted many times. This sequence joins TRBV4-2 and TRBJ2-5; D tentatively fits TRBD1 or TRBD2 (5 bases each). Germline CDR1 is LGHNA and CDR2 is YNFKEQ. The CDR3 loop spans 15 amino acids. The ends were cut back, 4 bases at V and 1 base at J, with 13 bases in the middle. Here the CDR3 reads CASSPGPGIQETQYF. In DNA, the CDR3 is TGTGCCAGCAGCCCAGGGCCGGGGATCCAAGAGACCCAGTACTTC.

V usage is TRBV28 and J usage is TRBJ2-7, with D possibly matching TRBD1 (5 bases). The germline gives CDR1 MDHEN, CDR2 SYDVKM. Trimming removed 6 bases from V and 2 bases from J, with 11 bases in between. This CDR3 comprises 13 residues. CDR3 residues: CASRTALTYEQYF. CDR3 sequence (DNA): TGTGCCAGCAGGACAGCGCTCACCTACGAGCAGTACTTC.

The gene calls are TRBV12-3 or TRBV12-4 and TRBJ2-2; 7 bases align to TRBD1. The CDR3 covers 15 residues. The J segment lost 3 bases and the V segment lost 5 bases, leaving 6 bases of the junction unmatched. In DNA, the CDR3 is TGTGCCAGCAGTGAGAACAGGGGACACACCGGGGAGCTGTTTTTT. Translated, it gives CASSENRGHTGELFF.